These T cell receptor beta chains were read from a single sample in a study of blood T cell repertoires in COVID-19. Method: immunoSEQ multiplex PCR; TCRdb's copy keeps in-frame clones and lacks some. Found here are approximately 64,000 clones, about 80% of them singletons; the top ten hold around 0.83%. Sequencing was done on a sample of peripheral blood. These receptors came from a woman in her 70s with acute or convalescent COVID-19. Each CDR3 is given with its conserved first and last residue. A D gene is named only where the DNA matches it firmly. Size values are once, few and many counts, or a class for expanded clones, and some rows have none.

d_gene	v_gene	j_gene	abundance	CDR3aa	CDR3nt
-	TRBV6-5	TRBJ1-6	-	CASTRLGSDNSPLHF	TGTGCCAGCACCAGACTCGGGTCAGATAATTCACCCCTCCACTTT
-	TRBV28	TRBJ1-4	once	CASSLFRFEKLFF	TGTGCCAGCAGTTTGTTCAGATTTGAAAAACTGTTTTTT
-	TRBV27	TRBJ2-7	-	CASSAFGFSYEQYF	TGTGCCAGCAGTGCGTTCGGTTTCTCCTACGAGCAGTACTTC
TRBD1	TRBV19	TRBJ1-2	-	CASSATGQSLYGYTF	TGTGCCAGTAGTGCAACGGGACAGTCACTCTATGGCTACACCTTC
-	TRBV25-1	TRBJ1-5	-	CASSDGRGRGGPQHF	TGTGCCAGCAGTGATGGGAGGGGCAGGGGAGGGCCCCAGCATTTT
-	TRBV6-5	TRBJ2-1	few	CASSSAVHSYNEQFF	TGTGCCAGCAGTTCCGCCGTACACTCCTACAATGAGCAGTTCTTC
-	TRBV6-1	TRBJ2-7	-	CASSEAFWAESYEQYF	TGTGCCAGCAGTGAAGCCTTTTGGGCAGAATCCTACGAGCAGTACTTC
-	TRBV21-1	TRBJ2-3	-	CASSPEKGGGPSDTQYF	TGTGCCAGCAGCCCCGAAAAGGGCGGGGGGCCCTCAGATACGCAGTATTTT
-	TRBV30	TRBJ2-5	-	CAWSGDYQETQYF	TGTGCCTGGAGTGGAGACTACCAAGAGACCCAGTACTTC
-	TRBV7-9	TRBJ1-1	once	CASSLDPPAGVKAFF	TGTGCCAGCAGCTTAGACCCTCCCGCGGGAGTCAAAGCTTTCTTT
-	TRBV3-1/TRBV3-2	TRBJ1-2	-	CASSLTGPARGYTF	TGTGCCAGCAGCCTAACAGGCCCCGCTAGGGGCTACACCTTC
TRBD1	TRBV4-1	TRBJ1-2	-	CASSPGQANYGYTF	TGCGCCAGCAGCCCCGGACAGGCGAACTATGGCTACACCTTC
TRBD2	TRBV11-3	TRBJ2-1	once	CASSTRSAGGPGEQFF	TGTGCCAGCAGCACGAGGTCAGCGGGAGGGCCTGGTGAGCAGTTCTTC
-	TRBV19	TRBJ1-1	once	CASSPRQEDTEAFF	TGTGCCAGTAGTCCGCGACAGGAGGACACTGAAGCTTTCTTT
-	TRBV27	TRBJ2-7	-	CASSLSGTSYEQYF	TGTGCCAGCAGTTTATCGGGGACATCCTACGAGCAGTACTTC
-	TRBV5-8	TRBJ2-7	-	CASSPRRDGEQYF	TGTGCCAGCAGCCCCCGGAGGGATGGAGAGCAGTACTTC
TRBD2	TRBV30	TRBJ2-5	-	CAWSSGKETQYF	TGTGCCTGGTCTAGCGGGAAAGAGACCCAGTACTTC
TRBD1	TRBV27	TRBJ1-2	once	CASRSTGSDYGYTF	TGTGCCAGCAGGTCGACAGGGTCGGACTATGGCTACACCTTC
TRBD2	TRBV10-2	TRBJ2-3	-	CASTGTSGRSSTDTQYF	TGCGCCAGCACCGGGACTAGCGGGAGGTCTAGCACAGATACGCAGTATTTT
-	TRBV15	TRBJ2-7	few	CATSRDLQGLSGYEQYF	TGTGCCACCAGCAGAGACCTACAGGGACTATCAGGGTACGAGCAGTACTTC
-	TRBV19	TRBJ2-2	-	CASSELTGELFF	TGTGCCAGTAGTGAGTTAACCGGGGAGCTGTTTTTT
-	TRBV9	TRBJ1-4	-	CASSGTGFEKLFF	TGTGCCAGCAGCGGTACAGGGTTTGAAAAACTGTTTTTT
-	TRBV4-2	TRBJ1-1	few	CASSQANNMNTEAFF	TGTGCCAGCAGCCAAGCGAACAACATGAACACTGAAGCTTTCTTT
-	TRBV3-1/TRBV3-2	TRBJ1-3	-	CASSQGQTFAGRNTIYF	TGTGCCAGCAGCCAAGGCCAAACCTTTGCAGGCCGAAACACCATATATTTT
-	TRBV18	TRBJ1-5	-	CASSPTSTAEDRQPQHF	TGTGCCAGCTCACCTACTTCGACAGCAGAAGATAGACAGCCCCAGCATTTT